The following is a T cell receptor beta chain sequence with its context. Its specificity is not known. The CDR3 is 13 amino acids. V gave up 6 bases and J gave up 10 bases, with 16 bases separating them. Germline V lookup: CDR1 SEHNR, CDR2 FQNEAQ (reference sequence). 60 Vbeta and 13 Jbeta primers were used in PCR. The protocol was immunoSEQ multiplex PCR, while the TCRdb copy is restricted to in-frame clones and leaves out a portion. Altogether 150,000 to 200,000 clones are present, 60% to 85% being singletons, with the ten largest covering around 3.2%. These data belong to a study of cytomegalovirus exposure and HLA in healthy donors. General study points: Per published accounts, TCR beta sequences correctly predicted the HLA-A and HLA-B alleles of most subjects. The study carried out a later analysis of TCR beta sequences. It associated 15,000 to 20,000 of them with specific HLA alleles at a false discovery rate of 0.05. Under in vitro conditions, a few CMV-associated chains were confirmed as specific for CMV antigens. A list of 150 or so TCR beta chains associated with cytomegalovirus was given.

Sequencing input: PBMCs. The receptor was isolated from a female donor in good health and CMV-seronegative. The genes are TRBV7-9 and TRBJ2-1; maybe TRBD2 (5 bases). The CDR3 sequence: CASSLTSGIEQFF. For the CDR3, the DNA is TGTGCCAGCAGTCTTACTTCCGGGATCGAGCAGTTCTTC. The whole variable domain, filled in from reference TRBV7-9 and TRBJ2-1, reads DTGVSQNPRHKITKRGQNVTFRCDPISEHNRLYWYRQTLGQGPEFLTYFQNEAQLEKSRLLSDRFSAERPKGSFSTLEIQRTEQGDSAMYLCASSLTSGIEQFFGPGTRLTVL.